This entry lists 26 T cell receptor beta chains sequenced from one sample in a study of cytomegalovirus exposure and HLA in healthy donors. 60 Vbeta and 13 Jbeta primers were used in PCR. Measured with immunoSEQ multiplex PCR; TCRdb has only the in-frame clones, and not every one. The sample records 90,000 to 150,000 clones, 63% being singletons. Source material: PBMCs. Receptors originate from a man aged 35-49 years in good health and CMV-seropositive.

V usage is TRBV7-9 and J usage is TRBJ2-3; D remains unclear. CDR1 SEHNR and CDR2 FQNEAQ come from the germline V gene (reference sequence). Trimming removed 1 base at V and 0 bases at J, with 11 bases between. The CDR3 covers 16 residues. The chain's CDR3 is CASSLVTAVSTDTQYF. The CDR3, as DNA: TGTGCCAGCAGCTTAGTAACGGCGGTTAGCACAGATACGCAGTATTTT. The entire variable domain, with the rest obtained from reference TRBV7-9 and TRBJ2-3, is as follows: DTGVSQNPRHKITKRGQNVTFRCDPISEHNRLYWYRQTLGQGPEFLTYFQNEAQLEKSRLLSDRFSAERPKGSFSTLEIQRTEQGDSAMYLCASSLVTAVSTDTQYFGPGTRLTVL.

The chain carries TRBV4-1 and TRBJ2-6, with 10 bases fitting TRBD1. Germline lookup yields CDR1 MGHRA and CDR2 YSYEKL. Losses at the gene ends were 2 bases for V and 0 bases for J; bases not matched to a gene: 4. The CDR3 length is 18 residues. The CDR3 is CASSQRRTGGSGANVLTF. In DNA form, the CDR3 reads TGCGCCAGCAGCCAACGACGGACAGGGGGCTCTGGGGCCAACGTCCTGACTTTC.

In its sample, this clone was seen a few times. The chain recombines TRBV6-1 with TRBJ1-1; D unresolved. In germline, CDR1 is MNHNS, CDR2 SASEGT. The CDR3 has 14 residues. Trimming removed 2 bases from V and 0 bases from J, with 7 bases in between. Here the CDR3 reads CASSEPGMNTEAFF. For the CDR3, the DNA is TGTGCCAGCAGTGAACCGGGGATGAACACTGAAGCTTTCTTT.

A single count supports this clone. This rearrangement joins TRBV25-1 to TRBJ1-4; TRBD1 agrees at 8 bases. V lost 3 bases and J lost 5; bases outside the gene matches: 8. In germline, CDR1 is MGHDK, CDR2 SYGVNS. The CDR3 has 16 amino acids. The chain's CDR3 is CASSDGTGGLNEKLFF. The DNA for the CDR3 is TGTGCCAGCAGTGACGGAACAGGGGGATTAAATGAAAAACTGTTTTTT.

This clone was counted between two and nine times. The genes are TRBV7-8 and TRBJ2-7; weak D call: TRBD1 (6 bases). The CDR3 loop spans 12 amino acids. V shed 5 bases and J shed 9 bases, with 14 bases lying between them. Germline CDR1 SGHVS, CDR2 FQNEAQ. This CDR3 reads CASSTSKGVQYF. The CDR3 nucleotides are TGTGCCAGCAGCACCTCGAAGGGGGTGCAGTACTTC.

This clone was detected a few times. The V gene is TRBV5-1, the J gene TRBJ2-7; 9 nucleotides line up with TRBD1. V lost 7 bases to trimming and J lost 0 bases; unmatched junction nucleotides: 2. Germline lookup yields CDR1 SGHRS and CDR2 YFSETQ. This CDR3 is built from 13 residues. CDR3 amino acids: CASGTGSSYEQYF. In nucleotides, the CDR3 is TGCGCCAGCGGGACAGGGAGCTCCTACGAGCAGTACTTC.

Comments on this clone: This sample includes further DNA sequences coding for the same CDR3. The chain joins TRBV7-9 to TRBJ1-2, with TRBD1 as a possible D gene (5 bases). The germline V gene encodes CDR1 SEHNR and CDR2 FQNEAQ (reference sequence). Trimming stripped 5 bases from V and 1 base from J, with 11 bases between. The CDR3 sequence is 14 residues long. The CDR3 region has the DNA TGTGCCAGCAGCCGGACGGGGGTTAACTATGGCTACACCTTC. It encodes CASSRTGVNYGYTF.

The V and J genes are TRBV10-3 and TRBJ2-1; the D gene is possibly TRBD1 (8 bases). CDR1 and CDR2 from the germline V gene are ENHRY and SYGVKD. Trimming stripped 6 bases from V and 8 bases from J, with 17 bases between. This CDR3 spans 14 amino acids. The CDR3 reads CAISFTGGGDEQFF. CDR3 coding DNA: TGTGCCATCAGCTTTACAGGGGGGGGTGATGAGCAGTTCTTC.

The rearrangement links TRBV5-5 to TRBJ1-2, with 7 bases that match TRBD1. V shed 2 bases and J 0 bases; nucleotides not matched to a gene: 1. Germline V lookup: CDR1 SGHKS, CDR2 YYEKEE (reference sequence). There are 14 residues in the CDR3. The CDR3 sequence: CASSLGTANYGYTF. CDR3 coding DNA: TGTGCCAGCAGCTTAGGGACAGCTAACTATGGCTACACCTTC.

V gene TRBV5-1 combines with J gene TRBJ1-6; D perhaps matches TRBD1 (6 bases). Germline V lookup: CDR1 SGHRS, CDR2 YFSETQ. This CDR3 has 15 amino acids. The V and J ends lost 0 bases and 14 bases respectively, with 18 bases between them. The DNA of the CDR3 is TGCGCCAGCAGCTTGGTGGGCGAGGGAAGACAGGCCCTCCACTTT. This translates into CASSLVGEGRQALHF.

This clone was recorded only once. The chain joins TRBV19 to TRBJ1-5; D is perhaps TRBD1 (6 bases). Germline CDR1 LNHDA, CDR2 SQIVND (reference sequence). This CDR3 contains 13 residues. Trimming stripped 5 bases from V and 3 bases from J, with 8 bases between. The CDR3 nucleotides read TGTGCCAGTAGTCACAGGGTCAATCAGCCCCAGCATTTT. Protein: CASSHRVNQPQHF.

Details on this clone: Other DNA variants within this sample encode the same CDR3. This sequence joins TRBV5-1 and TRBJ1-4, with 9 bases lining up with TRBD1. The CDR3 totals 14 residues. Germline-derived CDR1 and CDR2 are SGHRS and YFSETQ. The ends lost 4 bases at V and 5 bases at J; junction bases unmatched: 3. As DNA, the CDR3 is TGCGCCAGCAGCCTTGGACAGGGGAATGAAAAACTGTTTTTT. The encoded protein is CASSLGQGNEKLFF.

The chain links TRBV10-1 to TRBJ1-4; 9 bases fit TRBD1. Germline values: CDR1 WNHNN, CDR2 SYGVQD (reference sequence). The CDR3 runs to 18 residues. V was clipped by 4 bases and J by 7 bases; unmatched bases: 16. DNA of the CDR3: TGCGCCAGCAGTGGCCCCGGTAGCCGGGACAGGGAAGTTGAAAAACTGTTTTTT. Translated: CASSGPGSRDREVEKLFF.

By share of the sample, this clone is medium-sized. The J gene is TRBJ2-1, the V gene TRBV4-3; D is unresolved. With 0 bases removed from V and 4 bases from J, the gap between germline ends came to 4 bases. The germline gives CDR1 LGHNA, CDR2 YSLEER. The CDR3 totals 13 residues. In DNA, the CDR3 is TGCGCCAGCAGCCAAGATCTATACAATGAGCAGTTCTTC. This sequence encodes CASSQDLYNEQFF.

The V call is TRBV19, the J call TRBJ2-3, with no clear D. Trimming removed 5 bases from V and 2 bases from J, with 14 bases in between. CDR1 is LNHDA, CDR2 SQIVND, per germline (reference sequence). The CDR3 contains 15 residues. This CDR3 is CASSVTSSSTDTQYF. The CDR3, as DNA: TGTGCCAGTAGTGTAACGAGCTCCTCCACAGATACGCAGTATTTT.

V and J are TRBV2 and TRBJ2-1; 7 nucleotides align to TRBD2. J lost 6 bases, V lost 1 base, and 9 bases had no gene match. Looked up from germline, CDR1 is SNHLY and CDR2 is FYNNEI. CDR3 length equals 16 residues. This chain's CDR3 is CASSEVERDPFNEQFF. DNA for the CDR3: TGTGCCAGCAGTGAAGTTGAGCGGGACCCGTTCAATGAGCAGTTCTTC.

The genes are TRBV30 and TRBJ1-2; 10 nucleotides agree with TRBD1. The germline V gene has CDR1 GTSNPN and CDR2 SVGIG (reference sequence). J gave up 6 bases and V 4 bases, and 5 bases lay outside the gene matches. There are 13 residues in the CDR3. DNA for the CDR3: TGTGCCTGGACCAGACAGGGGGCTAATGGCTACACCTTC. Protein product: CAWTRQGANGYTF. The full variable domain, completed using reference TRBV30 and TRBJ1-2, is SQTIHQWPATLVQPVGSPLSLECTVEGTSNPNLYWYRQAAGRGLQLLFYSVGIGQISSEVPQNLSASRPQDRQFILSSKKLLLSDSGFYLCAWTRQGANGYTFGSGTRLTVV.

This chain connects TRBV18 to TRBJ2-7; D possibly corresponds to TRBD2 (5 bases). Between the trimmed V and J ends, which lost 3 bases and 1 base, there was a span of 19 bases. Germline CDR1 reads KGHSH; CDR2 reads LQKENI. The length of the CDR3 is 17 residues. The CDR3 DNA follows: TGTGCCAGCTCACCTTCCGACGGAGGAATCACATCCTACGAGCAGTACTTC. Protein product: CASSPSDGGITSYEQYF.

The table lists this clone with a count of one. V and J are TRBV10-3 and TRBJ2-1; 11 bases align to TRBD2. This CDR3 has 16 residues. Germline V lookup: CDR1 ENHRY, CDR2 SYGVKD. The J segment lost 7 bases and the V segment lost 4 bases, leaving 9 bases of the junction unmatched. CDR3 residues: CAISARLAGNANEQFF. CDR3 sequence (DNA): TGTGCCATCAGTGCCAGACTAGCGGGGAACGCGAATGAGCAGTTCTTC.

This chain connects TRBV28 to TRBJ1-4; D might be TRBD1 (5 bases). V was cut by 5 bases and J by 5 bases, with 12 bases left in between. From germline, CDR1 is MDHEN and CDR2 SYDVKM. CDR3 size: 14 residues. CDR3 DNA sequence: TGTGCCAGCAGTCCAGGGCGGTTCAATGAAAAACTGTTTTTT. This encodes CASSPGRFNEKLFF.

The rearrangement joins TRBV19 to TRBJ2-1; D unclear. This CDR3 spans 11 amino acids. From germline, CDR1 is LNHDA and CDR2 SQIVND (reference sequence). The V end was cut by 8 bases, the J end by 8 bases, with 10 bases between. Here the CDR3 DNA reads TGTGCCAGTGCATCCGGTGATGAGCAGTTCTTC. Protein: CASASGDEQFF.

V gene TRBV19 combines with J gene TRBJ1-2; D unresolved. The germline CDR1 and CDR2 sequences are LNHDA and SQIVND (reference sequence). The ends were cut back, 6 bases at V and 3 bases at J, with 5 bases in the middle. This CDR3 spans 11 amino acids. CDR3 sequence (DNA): TGTGCCAGTAGATACTACTATGGCTACACCTTC. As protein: CASRYYYGYTF.

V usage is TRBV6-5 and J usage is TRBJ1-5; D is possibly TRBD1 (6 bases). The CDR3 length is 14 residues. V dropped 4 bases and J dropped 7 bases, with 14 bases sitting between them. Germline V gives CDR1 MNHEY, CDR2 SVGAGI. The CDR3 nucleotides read TGTGCCAGCAGTTTCCAACAGGGTAGCCAGCCCCAGCATTTT. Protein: CASSFQQGSQPQHF.

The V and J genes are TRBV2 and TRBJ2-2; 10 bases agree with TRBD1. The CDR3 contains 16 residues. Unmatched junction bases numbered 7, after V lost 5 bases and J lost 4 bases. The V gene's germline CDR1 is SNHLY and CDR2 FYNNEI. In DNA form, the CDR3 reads TGTGCCAGCAGTCGAAGGGGGGACAGGGGCACCGGGGAGCTGTTTTTT. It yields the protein CASSRRGDRGTGELFF.

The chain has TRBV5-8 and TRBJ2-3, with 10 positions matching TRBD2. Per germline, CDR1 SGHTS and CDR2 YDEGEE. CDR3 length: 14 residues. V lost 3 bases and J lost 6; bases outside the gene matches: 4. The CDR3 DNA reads TGTGCCAGCAGCTCGAGTAGCGGGGGGGATACGCAGTATTTT. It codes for CASSSSSGGDTQYF.

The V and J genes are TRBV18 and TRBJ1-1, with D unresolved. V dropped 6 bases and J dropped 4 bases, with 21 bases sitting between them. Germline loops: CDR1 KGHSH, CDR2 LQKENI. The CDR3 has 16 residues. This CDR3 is CASSALALVRATEAFF. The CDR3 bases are TGTGCCAGCTCCGCCTTAGCTTTGGTGAGGGCCACTGAAGCTTTCTTT.